This TCR beta chain was documented in a study of blood T cell repertoires in COVID-19. Germline V lookup: CDR1 SGHRS, CDR2 YFSETQ. This CDR3 comprises 13 residues. The V end was cut by 2 bases, the J end by 6 bases, with 12 bases between. Sequenced by immunoSEQ multiplex PCR; TCRdb stores in-frame clones only, minus some. The sample consists of fewer than 250,000 clones, 90% to 95% of them appearing once. The chain has TRBV5-1 and TRBJ2-7; D may be TRBD1 (6 bases). This receptor was taken from a man younger than 40 with acute or convalescent COVID-19. Sequencing was done on a sample of peripheral blood. The CDR3 nucleotides are TGCGCCAGCAGCTTACAGGGTGATGCCGAGCAGTACTTC. Its translation: CASSLQGDAEQYF. Supplemented by reference TRBV5-1 and TRBJ2-7, the full variable domain reads KAGVTQTPRYLIKTRGQQVTLSCSPISGHRSVSWYQQTPGQGLQFLFEYFSETQRNKGNFPGRFSGRQFSNSRSEMNVSTLELGDSALYLCASSLQGDAEQYFGPGTRLTVT.